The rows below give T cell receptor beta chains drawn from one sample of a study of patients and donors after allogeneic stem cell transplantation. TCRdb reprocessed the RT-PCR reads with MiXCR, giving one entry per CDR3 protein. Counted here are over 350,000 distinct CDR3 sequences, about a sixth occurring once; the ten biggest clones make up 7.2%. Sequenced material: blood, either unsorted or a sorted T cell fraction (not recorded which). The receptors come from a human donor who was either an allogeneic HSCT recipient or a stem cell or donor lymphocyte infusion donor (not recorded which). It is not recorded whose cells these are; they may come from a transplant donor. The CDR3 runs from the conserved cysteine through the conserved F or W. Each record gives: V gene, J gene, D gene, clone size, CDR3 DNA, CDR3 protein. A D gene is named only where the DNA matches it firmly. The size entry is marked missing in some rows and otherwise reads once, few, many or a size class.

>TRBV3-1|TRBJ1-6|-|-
TGTGCCAGCAGCCGGTCCAGGGGCGCTCTTAATTCACCCCTCCACTTT
CASSRSRGALNSPLHF
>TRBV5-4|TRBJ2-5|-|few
TGTGCCAGCAGCTTGGTGAGGCAGCAAGAGACCCAGTACTTC
CASSLVRQQETQYF
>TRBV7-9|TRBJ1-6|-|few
TGTGCCAGCAGCGCCCGCCAAGGTTCACCCCTCCACTTT
CASSARQGSPLHF
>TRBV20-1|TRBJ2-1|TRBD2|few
TGCAGTGCTAGAGACCCGTCGGGACTAGCGGGAATCTACAATGAGCAGTTCTTC
CSARDPSGLAGIYNEQFF
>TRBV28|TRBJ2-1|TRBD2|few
TGTGCCAGCAGTTTATCGACTAGCGGAAACAATGAGCAGTTCTTC
CASSLSTSGNNEQFF
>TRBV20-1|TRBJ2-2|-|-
TGCAGTGCTAGAGACAAAAAACAGGGATCCGGGGAGCTGTTTTTT
CSARDKKQGSGELFF
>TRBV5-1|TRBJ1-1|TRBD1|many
TGCGCCAGCAGCTCGGGACAGGGAGCAACTGAAGCTTTCTTT
CASSSGQGATEAFF
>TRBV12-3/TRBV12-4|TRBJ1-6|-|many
TGTGCCAGCAGGCCAAACAGGGCTAGTAATTCACCCCTCCACTTT
CASRPNRASNSPLHF
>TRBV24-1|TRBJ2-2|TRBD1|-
TGTGCCACCAGTGACCCAAGAGGACAGGGAAGCACCGGGGAGCTGTTTTTT
CATSDPRGQGSTGELFF
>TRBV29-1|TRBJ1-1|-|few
TGCAGCGTTCGGGTTAGCACTGAAGCTTTCTTT
CSVRVSTEAFF
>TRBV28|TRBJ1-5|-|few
TGTGCCAGCAGTTCACCGGGAGTGTCCCAGCATTTT
CASSSPGVSQHF
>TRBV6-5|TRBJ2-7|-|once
TGTGCCAGTAACAGGGTACACGAGCAGTACTTC
CASNRVHEQYF
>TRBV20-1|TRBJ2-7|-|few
TGCAGTGCCGGGCGGAACCCCGAGCAGTACTTC
CSAGRNPEQYF
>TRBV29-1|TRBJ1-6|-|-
TGCAGCGTTGCTTCGGGTAGGAACAATTCACCCCTCCACTTT
CSVASGRNNSPLHF
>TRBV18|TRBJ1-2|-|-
TGTGCCAGCTCACCAGGACAGTTGTCCAACTATGGCTACACCTTC
CASSPGQLSNYGYTF
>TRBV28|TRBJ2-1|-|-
TGTGCCAGCAGCCCAACCTGGGGGGCTAGCGGTTCTTACAATGAGCAGTTCTTC
CASSPTWGASGSYNEQFF
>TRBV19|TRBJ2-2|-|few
TGTGCCAGTAGTTTTCAGGGAAAACTTGGCACCGGGGAGCTGTTTTTT
CASSFQGKLGTGELFF
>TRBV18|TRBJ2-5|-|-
TGTGCCAGCTCAGGATGGCCCCTCCAAGAGACCCAGTACTTC
CASSGWPLQETQYF
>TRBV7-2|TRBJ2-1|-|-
TGTGCCAGCAGCTTAGAAGTGCGAAGGTCCTACAATGAGCAGTTCTTC
CASSLEVRRSYNEQFF
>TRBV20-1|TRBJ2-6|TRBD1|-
TGCAGTGCCCTTCCTCACAGGGGGGCTGGGGCCAACGTCCTGACTTTC
CSALPHRGAGANVLTF
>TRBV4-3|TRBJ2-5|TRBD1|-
TGCGCCAGCAGCCAAGGTTCCGACCCGGGACAGACAACCGTCCGGTACTTC
CASSQGSDPGQTTVRYF
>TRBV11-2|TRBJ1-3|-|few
TGTGCCAGCAGCTTAGATTACGCGGGGGACCAAAGCCACTTT
CASSLDYAGDQSHF
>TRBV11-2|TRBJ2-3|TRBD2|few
TGTGCCAGCAGCTTAGGCCGACTAGCGGGATGGACAGATACGCAGTATTTT
CASSLGRLAGWTDTQYF
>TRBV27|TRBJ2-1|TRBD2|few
TGTGCCAGCACTCGCACTAGCGGAAGAGATGAGCAGTTCTTC
CASTRTSGRDEQFF
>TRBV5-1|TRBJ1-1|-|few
TGCGCCAGCAGCTTGGGGTGGGCCGCCGGGAACACTGAAGCTTTCTTT
CASSLGWAAGNTEAFF
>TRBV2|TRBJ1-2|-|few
TGTGCCAGCAGTGAACTACCCAGGGTAGGAGATGGCTACACCTTC
CASSELPRVGDGYTF
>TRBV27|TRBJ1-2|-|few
TGTGCCAGCAGTTTTTTTCCGGGGGACGCCCATCGGGGCTACACCTTC
CASSFFPGDAHRGYTF
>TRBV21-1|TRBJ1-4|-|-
TGTGCCAGTACAAATCGTGGCCAGGGTAATGAAAAACTGTTTTTT
CASTNRGQGNEKLFF
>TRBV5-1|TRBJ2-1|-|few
TGCGCCAGCAGCTTGCTATGGGGAAATGAGCAGTTCTTC
CASSLLWGNEQFF
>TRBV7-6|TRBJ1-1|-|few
TGTGCCAGCAGTCCCTTGAGGACATTCGAAGCTTTCTTT
CASSPLRTFEAFF
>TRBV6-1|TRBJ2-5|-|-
TGTGCCAGCAGTCGTAGGACAGAGACAAACAATGCCCAGTACTTC
CASSRRTETNNAQYF
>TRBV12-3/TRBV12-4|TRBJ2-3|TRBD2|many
TGTGCCAGCAGTTTAATTGGCGGGGGGATCACAGATACGCAGTATTTT
CASSLIGGGITDTQYF
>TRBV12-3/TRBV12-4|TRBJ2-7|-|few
TGTGCCAGCAGTTCTGGGGTGCCCTACGAGCAGTACTTC
CASSSGVPYEQYF
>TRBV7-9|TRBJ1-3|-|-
TGTGCCAGCAGCTTGGGCCGGGGACTAAACACCATATATTTT
CASSLGRGLNTIYF
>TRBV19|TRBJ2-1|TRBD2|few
TGTGCCAGTAGTATAGCCCGACTAGCGGGAGGGTCCTACAATGAGCAGTTCTTC
CASSIARLAGGSYNEQFF
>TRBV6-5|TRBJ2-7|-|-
TGTGCCAGCAGTTCCCTAGGCAGTGGAGGGGACTACGAGCAGTACTTC
CASSSLGSGGDYEQYF
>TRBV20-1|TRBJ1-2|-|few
TGCAGTGCTATGGGGACTGGGGGGAACTATGGCTACACCTTC
CSAMGTGGNYGYTF
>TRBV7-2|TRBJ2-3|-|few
TGTGCCAGCAGCTACAGCAGGGTGGATACGCAGTATTTT
CASSYSRVDTQYF
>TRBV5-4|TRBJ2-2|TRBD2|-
TGTGCCAGCAGCTTGGGGCTAGCGGCCGGGGAGCTGTTTTTT
CASSLGLAAGELFF
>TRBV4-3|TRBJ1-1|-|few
TGCGCCAGCAGCCATACAGGGACTGAAGCTTTCTTT
CASSHTGTEAFF
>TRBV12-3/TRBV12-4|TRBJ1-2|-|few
TGTGCCAGCAGCCCCATCAGTGGTGACTATGGCTACACCTTC
CASSPISGDYGYTF
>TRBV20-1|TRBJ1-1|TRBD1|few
TGCAGTGCGCAGGACAGGGGAAACACTGAAGCTTTCTTT
CSAQDRGNTEAFF
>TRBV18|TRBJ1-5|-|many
TGTGCCAGCTCACCCCTGCAGGGATACCAGCCCCAGCATTTT
CASSPLQGYQPQHF
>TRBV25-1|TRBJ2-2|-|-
TGTGCCAGCAATGGGCCGGGCGGGGAGCTGTTTTTT
CASNGPGGELFF
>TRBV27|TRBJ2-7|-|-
TGTGCCAGCAGCCTAATCACAGGGTGGGAGCAGTACTTC
CASSLITGWEQYF
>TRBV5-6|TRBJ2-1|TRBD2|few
TGTGCCAGCAGCGTTGGACTAGCGGGGGGGCCTTTCAATGAGCAGTTCTTC
CASSVGLAGGPFNEQFF
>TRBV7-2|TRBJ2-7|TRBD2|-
TGTGCCAGCAGTCTAAGGGACTATTTCTACGAGCAGTACTTC
CASSLRDYFYEQYF
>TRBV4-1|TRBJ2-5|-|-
TGCGCCAGCAGCCAAGATTTAACTACTACCCAAGAGACCCAGTACTTC
CASSQDLTTTQETQYF
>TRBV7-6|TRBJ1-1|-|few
TGTGCCAGCAGCTTAGGATCTGACGGGAAGAACACTGAAGCTTTCTTT
CASSLGSDGKNTEAFF
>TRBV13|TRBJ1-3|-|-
TGTGCCAGCAGCTTAGGAGGGTTCTCTGGAAACACCATATATTTT
CASSLGGFSGNTIYF